The source of this T cell receptor beta chain is a study of post-analysis software for immune sequencing data. Study-level findings and limits: Controls significantly exceeded multiple sclerosis patients in normalized Chao1 diversity. Five or six TRBV segments (TRBV5-6, TRBV5-1 and TRBV20-1 among them) occurred more frequently in patients than in controls.

Carried by the TCR beta cDNA libraries were unique molecular identifiers. Input of roughly 0.95 to 11 million T cells yielded 500,000 to 650,000 cDNA molecules. TCRdb recomputed calls from the PCR reads with MiXCR, one row per CDR3 protein. The sample consists of about 770,000 distinct CDR3 sequences, around 46% of them appearing once. With regard to this clonotype: Its target is not known.

After removal of 7 bases from V and 7 bases from J, the junction contained 4 bases not matched to a gene. Germline V gene data show CDR1 as ENHRY and CDR2 as SYGVKD. This CDR3 has 13 amino acids. The sequence came from a girl aged 10 to 17 with multiple sclerosis. Sequencing input: blood. The chain carries TRBV10-3 and TRBJ1-2; 12 bases map to TRBD1. CDR3 sequence: CAIMGQGAGGYTF. The CDR3 DNA reads TGTGCCATCATGGGACAGGGGGCAGGTGGCTACACCTTC.